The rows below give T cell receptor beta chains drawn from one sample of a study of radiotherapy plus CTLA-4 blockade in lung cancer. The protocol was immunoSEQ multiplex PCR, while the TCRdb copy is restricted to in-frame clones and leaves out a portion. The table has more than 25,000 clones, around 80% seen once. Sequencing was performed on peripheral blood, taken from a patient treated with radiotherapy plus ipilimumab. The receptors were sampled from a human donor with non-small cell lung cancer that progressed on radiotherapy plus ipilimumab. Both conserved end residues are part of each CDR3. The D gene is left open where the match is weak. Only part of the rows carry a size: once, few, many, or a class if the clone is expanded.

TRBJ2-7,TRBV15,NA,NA,CATSMGVSYEQYF,TGTGCCACCAGCATGGGCGTATCCTACGAGCAGTACTTC
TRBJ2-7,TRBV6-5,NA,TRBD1,CASSPEQGGYEQYF,TGTGCCAGCAGTCCTGAACAGGGGGGCTACGAGCAGTACTTC
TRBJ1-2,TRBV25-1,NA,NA,CASSEGGGYTF,TGTGCCAGCAGTGAAGGGGGTGGCTACACCTTC
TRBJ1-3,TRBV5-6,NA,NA,CASSLAGYTIYF,TGTGCCAGCAGCTTGGCAGGATACACCATATATTTT
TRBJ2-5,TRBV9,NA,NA,CASSVGGFSYGPYF,TGTGCCAGCAGCGTAGGTGGGTTTTCCTACGGGCCGTACTTC
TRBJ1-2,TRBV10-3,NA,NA,CAISGRDGGSHGYTF,TGTGCCATCAGTGGGCGGGACGGGGGTTCTCATGGCTACACCTTC
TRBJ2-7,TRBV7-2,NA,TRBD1,CASSPDRSSYEQYF,TGTGCCAGCAGCCCGGACAGGAGCTCCTACGAGCAGTACTTC
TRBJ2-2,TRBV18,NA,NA,CASSPPASERLFF,TGTGCCAGCTCACCACCGGCCTCGGAGAGGCTGTTTTTT
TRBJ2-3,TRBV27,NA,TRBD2,CARLTVLAGGRDTQYF,TGTGCCAGGTTGACCGTCTTAGCGGGGGGGCGAGATACGCAGTATTTT
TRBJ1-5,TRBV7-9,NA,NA,CASSPLRGEGNQPQHF,TGTGCCAGCAGCCCGCTCCGGGGTGAGGGCAATCAGCCCCAGCATTTT
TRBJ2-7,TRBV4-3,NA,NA,CASSQSWASSYEQYF,TGCGCCAGCAGCCAAAGCTGGGCGAGCTCCTACGAGCAGTACTTC
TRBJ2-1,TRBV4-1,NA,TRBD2,CASSYQRTSEINEQFF,TGCGCCAGCAGCTATCAACGGACTAGCGAGATCAATGAGCAGTTCTTC
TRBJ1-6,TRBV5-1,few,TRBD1,CASSYGTENSPLHF,TGCGCCAGCAGCTACGGGACAGAAAATTCACCCCTCCACTTT
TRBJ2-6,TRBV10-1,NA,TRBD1,CASSGWDRPSGANVLTF,TGCGCCAGCAGTGGGTGGGACAGGCCCTCTGGGGCCAACGTCCTGACTTTC
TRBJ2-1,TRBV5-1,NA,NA,CASSGGERYNEQFF,TGCGCCAGCAGCGGCGGGGAAAGATACAATGAGCAGTTCTTC
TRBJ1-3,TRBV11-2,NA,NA,CASSSRIPGRRGDTIYF,TGTGCCAGCAGCTCCAGAATTCCGGGACGCCGTGGGGACACCATATATTTT
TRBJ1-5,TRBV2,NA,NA,CASSSTQNQPQHF,TGTGCCAGCAGTTCCACACAGAATCAGCCCCAGCATTTT
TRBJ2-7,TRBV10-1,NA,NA,CASNYPRAKGSYEQYF,TGCGCCAGCAACTATCCCCGGGCGAAGGGAAGCTACGAGCAGTACTTC
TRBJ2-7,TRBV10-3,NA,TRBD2,CAISQTWASSGDSYEQYF,TGTGCCATCAGTCAAACCTGGGCGAGTAGCGGGGACTCCTACGAGCAGTACTTC
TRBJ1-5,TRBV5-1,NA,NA,CASSLGESNQPQHF,TGCGCCAGCAGCTTGGGGGAGTCCAATCAGCCCCAGCATTTT
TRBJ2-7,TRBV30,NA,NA,CAWRAVGTYEQYF,TGTGCCTGGAGGGCAGTCGGCACCTACGAGCAGTACTTC
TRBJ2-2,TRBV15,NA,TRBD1,CATGTLTGLTGELFF,TGTGCCACCGGGACCTTGACAGGGCTCACCGGGGAGCTGTTTTTT
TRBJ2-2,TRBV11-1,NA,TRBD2,CASSLGLAGNTGELFF,TGTGCCAGCAGCTTAGGACTAGCGGGGAACACCGGGGAGCTGTTTTTT
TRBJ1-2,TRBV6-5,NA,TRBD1,CASSYRTGGVDGYTF,TGTGCCAGCAGTTATCGGACAGGGGGAGTCGATGGCTACACCTTC
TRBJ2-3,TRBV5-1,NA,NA,CASLPGDTQYF,TGCGCCAGTCTCCCCGGGGATACGCAGTATTTT
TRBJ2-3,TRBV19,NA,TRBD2,CASSSRQREFTDTQYF,TGTGCCAGTAGTAGCCGCCAGCGGGAATTCACAGATACGCAGTATTTT
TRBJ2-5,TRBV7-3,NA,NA,CASSLNNQATQYF,TGTGCCAGCAGCTTAAACAATCAGGCTACCCAGTACTTC
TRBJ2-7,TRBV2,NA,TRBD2,CASRKSGSQVYEQYF,TGTGCCAGCCGAAAGAGCGGGAGTCAAGTCTACGAGCAGTACTTC
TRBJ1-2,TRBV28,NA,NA,CASSQGQYYGYTF,TGTGCCAGCAGCCAAGGACAATACTATGGCTACACCTTC
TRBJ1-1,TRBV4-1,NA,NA,CASSGGSIMNTEAFF,TGCGCCAGCAGCGGAGGGTCGATCATGAACACTGAAGCTTTCTTT